The next 6 T cell receptor beta chains were all read from a single sample in a study of T cells in Graves' hyperthyroidism and ophthalmopathy. RNA transcripts were the template for amplifying TCR beta CDR3 regions. The HTBI set primed first-round TCR CDR3 RT-PCR. TCRdb reanalysed the multiplex PCR reads using MiXCR and keeps one entry per CDR3 protein. The sample contains 300,000 to 400,000 distinct CDR3 sequences, approximately 13% of which appear only once. The sequencing input was blood. The receptors originated from a woman aged 18-30 years with Graves' hyperthyroidism.

The table lists this clonotype with many counts. CDR3: CASSENTEAFF. Written as DNA, the CDR3 is TGTGCCAGCTCGGAGAACACTGAAGCTTTCTTT. The rearrangement links TRBV18 to TRBJ1-1; D is uncertain. The ends were cut back, 6 bases at V and 1 base at J, with 3 bases in the middle. The germline gives CDR1 KGHSH, CDR2 LQKENI. The CDR3 is 11 residues long.

The chain recombines TRBV29-1 with TRBJ2-3; D might be TRBD1 (5 bases). V gave up 5 bases and J gave up 10 bases, with 13 bases separating them. CDR3 size: 11 residues. The germline CDR1 and CDR2 sequences are SQVTM and ANQGSEA. DNA for the CDR3: TGCAGCGTTCCACATCAGGGTTCGCAGTATTTT. Its translation is CSVPHQGSQYF.

This clonotype occurred many times. V usage is TRBV12-3 or TRBV12-4 and J usage is TRBJ2-3, with unresolved D. The ends were cut back, 5 bases at V and 7 bases at J, with 19 bases in the middle. The CDR3 is 15 residues long. The CDR3 protein is CASSTPSGLRYTQYF. For the CDR3, the DNA is TGTGCCAGCAGTACACCGAGTGGTCTCCGATATACGCAGTATTTT.

As for this clonotype: This may arise from a read error, as a much more abundant clone is one base away. This CDR3 fails to terminate in the conserved phenylalanine or tryptophan, so it likely reflects a read error. The gene calls are TRBV29-1 and TRBJ1-1, with D hard to call. Germline V gene sequence: CDR1 SQVTM, CDR2 ANQGSEA. The CDR3 extends over 13 amino acids. Trimming pared 7 bases from V and 5 bases from J, leaving 17 bases between. This CDR3 is CSANTAWGTEAFL. CDR3 in DNA: TGCAGCGCAAACACGGCCTGGGGAACTGAAGCTTTCCTT.

The chain recombines TRBV7-2 with TRBJ2-7, with D unresolved. Germline V gives CDR1 SGHTA, CDR2 FQGNSA. The V gene lost 5 bases and the J gene lost 3 bases, with 11 bases spanning the gap. The CDR3 consists of 13 residues. CDR3 sequence: CASSHGLFYEQYF. DNA for the CDR3: TGTGCCAGCAGCCACGGGCTCTTCTACGAGCAGTACTTC.

This clonotype came up many times. This chain links TRBV28 with TRBJ1-6; D might be TRBD1 (6 bases). V was pared by 6 bases and J by 7 bases, with 10 bases between. Germline values: CDR1 MDHEN, CDR2 SYDVKM. The CDR3 has 13 residues. The CDR3 region has the DNA TGTGCCAGCAGCACCGGGACAAATTCACCCCTCCACTTT. Its protein is CASSTGTNSPLHF. Looking up the rest from reference TRBV28 and TRBJ1-6 gives the full variable domain: DVKVTQSSRYLVKRTGEKVFLECVQDMDHENMFWYRQDPGLGLRLIYFSYDVKMKEKGDIPEGYSVSREKKERFSLILESASTNQTSMYLCASSTGTNSPLHFGNGTRLTVT.